This TCR beta chain stems from a study of technical replicates of blood from several donors. Germline CDR1 ENHRY, CDR2 SYGVKD. V dropped 2 bases and J dropped 1 base, with 11 bases sitting between them. CDR3 length: 15 residues. Repertoires were generated with immunoSEQ multiplex PCR, while TCRdb's copy carries only in-frame clones and drops some. The sample lists 55,000 to 70,000 clones, roughly 86% occurring once. The clonotype originates from a human donor in good health. Some clones in this sample may be carry-over from other donors' samples. This chain links TRBV10-3 with TRBJ1-1; D is uncertain. Material for sequencing was PBMCs. The CDR3 DNA is TGTGCCATCAGTGAGGGGTCGACTAGGAACACTGAAGCTTTCTTT. Translating it yields CAISEGSTRNTEAFF.